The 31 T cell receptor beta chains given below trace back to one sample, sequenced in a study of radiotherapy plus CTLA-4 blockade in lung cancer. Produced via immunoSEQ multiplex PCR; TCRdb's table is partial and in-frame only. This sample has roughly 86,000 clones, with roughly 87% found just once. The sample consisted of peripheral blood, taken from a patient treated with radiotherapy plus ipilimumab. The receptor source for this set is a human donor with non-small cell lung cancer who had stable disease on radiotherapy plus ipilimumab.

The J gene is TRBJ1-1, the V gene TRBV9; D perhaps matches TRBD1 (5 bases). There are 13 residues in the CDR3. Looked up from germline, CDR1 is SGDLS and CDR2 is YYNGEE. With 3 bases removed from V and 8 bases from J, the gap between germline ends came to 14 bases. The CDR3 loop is CASSGGSAVEAFF. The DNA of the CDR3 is TGTGCCAGCAGCGGGGGGTCGGCGGTGGAAGCTTTCTTT.

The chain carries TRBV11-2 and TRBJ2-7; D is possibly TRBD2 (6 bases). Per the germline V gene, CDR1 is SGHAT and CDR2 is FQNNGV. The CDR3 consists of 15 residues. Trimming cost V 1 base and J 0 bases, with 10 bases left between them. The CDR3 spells CASSLGRGSSYEQYF. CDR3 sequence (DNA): TGTGCCAGCAGCTTAGGCCGGGGGAGCTCCTACGAGCAGTACTTC.

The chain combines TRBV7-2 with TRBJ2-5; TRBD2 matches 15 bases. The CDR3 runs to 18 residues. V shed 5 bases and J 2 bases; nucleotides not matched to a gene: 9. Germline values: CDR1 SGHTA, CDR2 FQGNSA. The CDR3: CASSHFSGTSGGQETQYF. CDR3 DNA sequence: TGTGCCAGCAGCCACTTTTCCGGGACTAGCGGGGGGCAAGAGACCCAGTACTTC.

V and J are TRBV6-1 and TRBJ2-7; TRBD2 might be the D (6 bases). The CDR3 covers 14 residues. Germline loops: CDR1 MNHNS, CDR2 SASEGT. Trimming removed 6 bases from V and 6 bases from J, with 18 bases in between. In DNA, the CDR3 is TGTGCCAGCAGACCCCTGGGGGGACCTTCCGAGCAGTACTTC. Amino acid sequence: CASRPLGGPSEQYF.

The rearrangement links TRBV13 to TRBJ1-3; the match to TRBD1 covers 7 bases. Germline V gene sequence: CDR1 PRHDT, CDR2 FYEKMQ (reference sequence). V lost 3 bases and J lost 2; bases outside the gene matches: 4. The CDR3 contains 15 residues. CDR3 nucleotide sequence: TGTGCCAGCAGCTTGAGGACAGGCCCTGGAAACACCATATATTTT. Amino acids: CASSLRTGPGNTIYF.

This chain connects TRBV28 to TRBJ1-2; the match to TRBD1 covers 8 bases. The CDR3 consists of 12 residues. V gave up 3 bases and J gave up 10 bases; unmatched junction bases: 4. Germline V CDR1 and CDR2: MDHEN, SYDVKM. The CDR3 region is CASSLLQGAYTF. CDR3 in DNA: TGTGCCAGCAGTTTGCTCCAGGGGGCCTACACCTTC.

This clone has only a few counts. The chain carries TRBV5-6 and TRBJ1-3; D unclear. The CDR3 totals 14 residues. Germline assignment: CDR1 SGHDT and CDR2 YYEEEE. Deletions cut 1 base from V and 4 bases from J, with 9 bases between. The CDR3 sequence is CASSLLQMGNTIYF. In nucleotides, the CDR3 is TGTGCCAGCAGCTTGTTACAGATGGGAAACACCATATATTTT.

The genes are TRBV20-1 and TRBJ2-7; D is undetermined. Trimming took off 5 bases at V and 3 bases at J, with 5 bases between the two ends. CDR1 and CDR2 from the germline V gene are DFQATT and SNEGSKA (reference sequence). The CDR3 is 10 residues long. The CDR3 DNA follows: TGCAGTGCTTGGAACTACGAGCAGTACTTC. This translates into CSAWNYEQYF.

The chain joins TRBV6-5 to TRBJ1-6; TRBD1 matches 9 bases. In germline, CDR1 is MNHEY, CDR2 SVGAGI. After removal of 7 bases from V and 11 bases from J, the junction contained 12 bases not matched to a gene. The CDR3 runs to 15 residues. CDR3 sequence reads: CASTVGGQGGTPLHF. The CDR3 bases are TGTGCCAGCACTGTAGGGGGACAGGGTGGCACACCCCTCCACTTT.

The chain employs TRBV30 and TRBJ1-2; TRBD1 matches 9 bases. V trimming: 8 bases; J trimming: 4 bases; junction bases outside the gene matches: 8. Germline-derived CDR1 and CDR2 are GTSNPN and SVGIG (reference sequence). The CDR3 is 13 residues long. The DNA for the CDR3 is TGTGCCCAACCGGGACAGGGAACCTATGGCTACACCTTC. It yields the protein CAQPGQGTYGYTF.

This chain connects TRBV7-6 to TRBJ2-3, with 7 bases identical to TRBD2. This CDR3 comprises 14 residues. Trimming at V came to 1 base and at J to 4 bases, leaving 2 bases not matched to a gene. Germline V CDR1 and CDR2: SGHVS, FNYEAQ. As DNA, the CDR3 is TGTGCCAGCAGCTTAGGACTAGCTGCAGATACGCAGTATTTT. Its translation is CASSLGLAADTQYF.

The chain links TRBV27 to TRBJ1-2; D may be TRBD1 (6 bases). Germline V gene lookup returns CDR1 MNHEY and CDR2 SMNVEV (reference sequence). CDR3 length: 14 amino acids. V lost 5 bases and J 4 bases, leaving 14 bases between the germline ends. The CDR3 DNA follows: TGTGCCAGCAGTCCCTCCCGACAGGCCTATGGCTACACCTTC. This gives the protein CASSPSRQAYGYTF.

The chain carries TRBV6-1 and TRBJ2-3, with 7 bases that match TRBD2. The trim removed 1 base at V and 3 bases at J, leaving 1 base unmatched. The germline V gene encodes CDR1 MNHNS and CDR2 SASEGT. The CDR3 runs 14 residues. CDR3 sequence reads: CASSEVLATDTQYF. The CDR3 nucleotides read TGTGCCAGCAGTGAAGTACTAGCGACAGATACGCAGTATTTT.

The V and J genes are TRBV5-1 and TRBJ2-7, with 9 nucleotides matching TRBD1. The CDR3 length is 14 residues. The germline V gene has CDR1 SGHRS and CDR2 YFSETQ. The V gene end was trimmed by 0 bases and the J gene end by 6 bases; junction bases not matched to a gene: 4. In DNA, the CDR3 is TGCGCCAGCAGCTTGGGGACAGGGGTGCGCGAGCAGTACTTC. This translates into CASSLGTGVREQYF.

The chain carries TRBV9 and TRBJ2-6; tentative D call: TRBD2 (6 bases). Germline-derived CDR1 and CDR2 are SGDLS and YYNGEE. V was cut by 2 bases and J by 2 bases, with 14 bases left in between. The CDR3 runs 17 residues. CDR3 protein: CASSVSGGGAGANVLTF. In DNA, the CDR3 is TGTGCCAGCAGCGTGTCCGGAGGAGGGGCTGGGGCCAACGTCCTGACTTTC. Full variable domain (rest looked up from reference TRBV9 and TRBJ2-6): DSGVTQTPKHLITATGQRVTLRCSPRSGDLSVYWYQQSLDQGLQFLIQYYNGEERAKGNILERFSAQQFPDLHSELNLSSLELGDSALYFCASSVSGGGAGANVLTFGAGSRLTVL.

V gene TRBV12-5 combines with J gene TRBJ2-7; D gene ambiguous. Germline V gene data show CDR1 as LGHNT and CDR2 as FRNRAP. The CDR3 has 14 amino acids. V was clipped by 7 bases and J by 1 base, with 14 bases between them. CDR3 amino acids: CASAASRRSYEQYF. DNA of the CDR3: TGTGCTAGTGCCGCCTCTCGGAGATCCTACGAGCAGTACTTC.

The CDR3 loop reads CAWSVSYNEQFF. The CDR3 region has the DNA TGTGCCTGGAGTGTATCCTACAATGAGCAGTTCTTC. The V call is TRBV30, the J call TRBJ2-1; D is ambiguous. Germline V gene sequence: CDR1 GTSNPN, CDR2 SVGIG (reference sequence). The CDR3 runs 12 residues. Trimming shortened V by 0 bases and J by 1 base, and 1 base separated the two germline ends.

CDR3 DNA sequence: TGTGCCAGCAGCTCATTCGGACTAGCGGGGCGGGCCGGGGAGCTGTTTTTT. Translating it yields CASSSFGLAGRAGELFF. The rearrangement uses TRBV13 and TRBJ2-2; 12 bases are shared with TRBD2. J was trimmed by 6 bases and V by 4 bases; bases with no gene match: 9. Germline V gene sequence: CDR1 PRHDT, CDR2 FYEKMQ (reference sequence). This CDR3 has 17 amino acids.

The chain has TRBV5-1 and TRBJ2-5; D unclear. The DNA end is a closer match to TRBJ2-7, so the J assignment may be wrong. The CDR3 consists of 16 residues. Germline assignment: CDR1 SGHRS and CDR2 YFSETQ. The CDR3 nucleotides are TGCGCCAGCAGCTCCACCGAGACGGGCCGCATATACGAGCAGTACTTC. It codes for CASSSTETGRIYEQYF.

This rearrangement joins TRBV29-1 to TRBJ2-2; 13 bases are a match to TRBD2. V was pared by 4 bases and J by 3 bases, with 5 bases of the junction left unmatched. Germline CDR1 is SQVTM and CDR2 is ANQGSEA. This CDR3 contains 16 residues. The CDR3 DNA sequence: TGCAGCGTTGGGGGACTAGCGGGGCGGGACACCGGGGAGCTGTTTTTT. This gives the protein CSVGGLAGRDTGELFF.

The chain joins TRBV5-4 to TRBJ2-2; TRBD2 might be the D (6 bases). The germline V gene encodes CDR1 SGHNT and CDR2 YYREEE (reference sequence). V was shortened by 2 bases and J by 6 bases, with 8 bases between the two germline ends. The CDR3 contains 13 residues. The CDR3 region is CASSFGTPGELFF. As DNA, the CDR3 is TGTGCCAGCAGCTTCGGGACTCCCGGGGAGCTGTTTTTT.

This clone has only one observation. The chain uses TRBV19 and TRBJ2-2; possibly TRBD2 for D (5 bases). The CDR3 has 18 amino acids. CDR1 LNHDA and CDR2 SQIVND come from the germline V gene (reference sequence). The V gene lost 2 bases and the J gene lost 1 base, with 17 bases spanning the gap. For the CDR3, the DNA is TGTGCCAGTAGTATACTCGGGGTTACCTCCCGGAACACCGGGGAGCTGTTTTTT. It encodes CASSILGVTSRNTGELFF.

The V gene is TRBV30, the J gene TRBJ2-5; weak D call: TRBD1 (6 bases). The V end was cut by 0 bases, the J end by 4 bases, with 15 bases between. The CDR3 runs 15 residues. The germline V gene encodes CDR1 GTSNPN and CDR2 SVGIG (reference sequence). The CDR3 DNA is TGTGCCTGGAGTGTACCAGGGGAAAGGAGAGAGACCCAGTACTTC. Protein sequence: CAWSVPGERRETQYF.

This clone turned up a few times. The CDR3 nucleotides are TGCAGCGTTGAAGATGCCCCGATTAATGAGCAGTTCTTC. Residues: CSVEDAPINEQFF. V usage is TRBV29-1 and J usage is TRBJ2-1; no definite D call. This CDR3 contains 13 residues. The V end was cut by 0 bases, the J end by 7 bases, with 10 bases between. The V gene's germline CDR1 is SQVTM and CDR2 ANQGSEA.

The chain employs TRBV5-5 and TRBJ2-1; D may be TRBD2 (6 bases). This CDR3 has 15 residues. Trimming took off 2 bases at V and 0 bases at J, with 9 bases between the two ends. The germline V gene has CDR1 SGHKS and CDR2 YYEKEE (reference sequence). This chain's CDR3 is CASSFLANSYNEQFF. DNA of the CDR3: TGTGCCAGCAGCTTCCTAGCGAACTCCTACAATGAGCAGTTCTTC. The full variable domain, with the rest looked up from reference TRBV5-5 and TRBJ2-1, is DAGVTQSPTHLIKTRGQQVTLRCSPISGHKSVSWYQQVLGQGPQFIFQYYEKEERGRGNFPDRFSARQFPNYSSELNVNALLLGDSALYLCASSFLANSYNEQFFGPGTRLTVL.

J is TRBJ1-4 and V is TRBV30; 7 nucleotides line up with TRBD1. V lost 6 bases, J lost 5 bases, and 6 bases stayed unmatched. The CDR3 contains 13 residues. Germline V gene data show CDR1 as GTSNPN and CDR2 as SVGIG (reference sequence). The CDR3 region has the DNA TGTGCCTGCCGGGACAGCCCGAATGAAAAACTGTTTTTT. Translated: CACRDSPNEKLFF.

CDR3 sequence reads: CASRPRLAGAHEQFF. The CDR3, as DNA: TGTGCCAGTAGACCAAGACTAGCGGGAGCCCATGAGCAGTTCTTC. This rearrangement joins TRBV19 to TRBJ2-1; the match to TRBD2 covers 12 bases. Trimming took 6 bases from V and 8 from J; bases not matched to a gene: 8. This CDR3 has 15 residues. CDR1 and CDR2 from the germline V gene are LNHDA and SQIVND (reference sequence).

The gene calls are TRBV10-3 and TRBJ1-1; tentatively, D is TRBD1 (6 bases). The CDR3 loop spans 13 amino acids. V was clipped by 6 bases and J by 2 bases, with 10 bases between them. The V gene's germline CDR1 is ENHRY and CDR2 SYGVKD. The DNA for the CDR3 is TGTGCCATCAGAGGACAGTTCAACACTGAAGCTTTCTTT. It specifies CAIRGQFNTEAFF.

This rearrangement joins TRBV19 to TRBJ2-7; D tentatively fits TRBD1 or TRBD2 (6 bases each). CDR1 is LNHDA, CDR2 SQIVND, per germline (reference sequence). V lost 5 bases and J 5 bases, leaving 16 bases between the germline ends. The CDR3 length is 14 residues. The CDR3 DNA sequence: TGTGCCAGTAGTCGGAGGGACAAGCCCCACGAGCAGTACTTC. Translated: CASSRRDKPHEQYF.

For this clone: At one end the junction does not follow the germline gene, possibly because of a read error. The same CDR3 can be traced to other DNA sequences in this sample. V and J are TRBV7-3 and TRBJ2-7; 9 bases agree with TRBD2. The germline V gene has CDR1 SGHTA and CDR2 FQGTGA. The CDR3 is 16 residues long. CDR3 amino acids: CASSLVAGGQRYEQYF. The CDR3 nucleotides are TGCGCCAGCAGCTTAGTGGCGGGGGGGCAGAGGTACGAGCAGTACTTC.

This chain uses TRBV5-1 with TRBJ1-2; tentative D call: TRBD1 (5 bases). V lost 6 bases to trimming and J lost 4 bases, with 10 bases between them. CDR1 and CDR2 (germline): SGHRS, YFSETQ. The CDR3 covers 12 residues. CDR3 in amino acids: CASKAGIYGYTF. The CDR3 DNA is TGCGCCAGCAAAGCAGGGATCTATGGCTACACCTTC.